This record looks at one T cell receptor beta chain sequence and its context. These data come from a study of PD-1 blockade in classical Hodgkin lymphoma. Each patient experienced a relapse that followed autologous stem cell transplantation, and brentuximab vedotin exposure varied. The CDR3 is 13 residues long. Looked up from germline, CDR1 is SEHNR and CDR2 is FQNEAQ (reference sequence). The V end lost 7 bases, the J end lost 3 bases, and 10 bases lay between the germline ends. Only in-frame clones appear in the TCRdb table, and some are missing; sequencing was by immunoSEQ multiplex PCR. The table has under 75,000 clones, 70% to 90% seen once.

This TCR came from a human donor with classical Hodgkin lymphoma. Here the sequenced sample was peripheral blood mononuclear cells (PBMCs), taken before the second cycle of nivolumab. The V call is TRBV7-9, the J call TRBJ1-5; D might be TRBD1 (5 bases). Written as DNA, the CDR3 is TGTGCCAGCACCGCAGGGACCAATCAGCCCCAGCATTTT. The encoded protein is CASTAGTNQPQHF.